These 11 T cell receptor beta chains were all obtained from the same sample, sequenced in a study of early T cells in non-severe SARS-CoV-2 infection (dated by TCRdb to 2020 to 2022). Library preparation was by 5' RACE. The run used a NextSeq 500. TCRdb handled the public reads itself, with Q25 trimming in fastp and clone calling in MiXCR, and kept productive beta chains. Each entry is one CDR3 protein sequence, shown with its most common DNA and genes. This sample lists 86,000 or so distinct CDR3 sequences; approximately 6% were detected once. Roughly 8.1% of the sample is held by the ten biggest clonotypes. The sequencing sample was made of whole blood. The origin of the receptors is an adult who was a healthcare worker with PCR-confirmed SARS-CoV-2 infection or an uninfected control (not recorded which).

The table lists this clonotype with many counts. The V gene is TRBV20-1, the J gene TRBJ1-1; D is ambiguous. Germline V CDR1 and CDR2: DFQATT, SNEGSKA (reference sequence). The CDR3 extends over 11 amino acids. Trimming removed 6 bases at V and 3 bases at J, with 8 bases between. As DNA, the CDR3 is TGCAGTGCAAACCGGTACACTGAAGCTTTCTTT. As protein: CSANRYTEAFF.

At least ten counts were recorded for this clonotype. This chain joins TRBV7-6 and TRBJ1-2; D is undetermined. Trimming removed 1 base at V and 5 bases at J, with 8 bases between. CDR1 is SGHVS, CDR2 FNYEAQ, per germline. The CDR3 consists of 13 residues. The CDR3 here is CASSLERGYGYTF. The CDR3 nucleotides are TGTGCCAGCAGCTTAGAACGGGGATATGGCTACACCTTC.

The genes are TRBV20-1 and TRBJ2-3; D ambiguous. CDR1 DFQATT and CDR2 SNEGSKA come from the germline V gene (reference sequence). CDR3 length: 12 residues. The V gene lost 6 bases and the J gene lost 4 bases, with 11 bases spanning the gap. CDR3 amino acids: CSAVPLPDTQYF. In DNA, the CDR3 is TGCAGTGCCGTCCCGCTGCCAGATACGCAGTATTTT.

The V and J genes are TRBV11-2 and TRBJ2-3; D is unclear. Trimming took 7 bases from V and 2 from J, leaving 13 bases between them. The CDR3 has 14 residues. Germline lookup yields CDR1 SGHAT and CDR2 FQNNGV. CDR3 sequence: CASNPLANTDTQYF. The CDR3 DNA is TGTGCCAGCAACCCCCTCGCGAACACAGATACGCAGTATTTT.

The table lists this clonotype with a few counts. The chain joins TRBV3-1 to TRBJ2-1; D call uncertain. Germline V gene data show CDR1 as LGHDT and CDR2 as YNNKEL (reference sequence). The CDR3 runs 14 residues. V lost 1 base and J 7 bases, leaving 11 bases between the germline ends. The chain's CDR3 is CASSQGGSGNEQFF. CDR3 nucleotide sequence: TGTGCCAGCAGCCAAGGTGGCAGTGGGAATGAGCAGTTCTTC.

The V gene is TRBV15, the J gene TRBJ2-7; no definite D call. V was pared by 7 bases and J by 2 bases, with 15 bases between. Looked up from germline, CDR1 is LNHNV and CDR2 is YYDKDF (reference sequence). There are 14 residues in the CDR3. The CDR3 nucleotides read TGTGCCACCATGCAGTCGGACGGCACCTACGAGCAGTACTTC. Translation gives CATMQSDGTYEQYF. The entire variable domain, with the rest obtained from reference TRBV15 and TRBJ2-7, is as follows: DAMVIQNPRYQVTQFGKPVTLSCSQTLNHNVMYWYQQKSSQAPKLLFHYYDKDFNNEADTPDNFQSRRPNTSFCFLDIRSPGLGDTAMYLCATMQSDGTYEQYFGPGTRLTVT.

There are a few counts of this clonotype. The DNA for the CDR3 is TGTGCCAGCAGCAAGACCGGGACACGTCTCACAGATACGCAGTATTTT. Translated, it gives CASSKTGTRLTDTQYF. The rearrangement joins TRBV7-9 to TRBJ2-3; possible D gene TRBD1, 6 bases. Per the germline V gene, CDR1 is SEHNR and CDR2 is FQNEAQ (reference sequence). The CDR3 length is 16 residues. The V and J ends lost 5 bases and 2 bases respectively, with 17 bases between them.

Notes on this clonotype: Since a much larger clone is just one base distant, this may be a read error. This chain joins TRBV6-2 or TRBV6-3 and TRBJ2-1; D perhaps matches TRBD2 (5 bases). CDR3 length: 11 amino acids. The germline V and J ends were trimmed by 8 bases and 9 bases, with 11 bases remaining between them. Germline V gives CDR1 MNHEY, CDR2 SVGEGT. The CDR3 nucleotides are TGTGCCAGCGGCCCCGGGGTTGAGCAGTTCTTC. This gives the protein CASGPGVEQFF.

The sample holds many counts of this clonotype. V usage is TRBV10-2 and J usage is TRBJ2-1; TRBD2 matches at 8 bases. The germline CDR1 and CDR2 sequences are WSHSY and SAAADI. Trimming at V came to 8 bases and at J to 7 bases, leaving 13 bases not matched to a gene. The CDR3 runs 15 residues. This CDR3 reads CASHFREGPGNEQFF. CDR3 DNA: TGCGCCAGCCACTTCCGGGAGGGCCCCGGTAATGAGCAGTTCTTC.

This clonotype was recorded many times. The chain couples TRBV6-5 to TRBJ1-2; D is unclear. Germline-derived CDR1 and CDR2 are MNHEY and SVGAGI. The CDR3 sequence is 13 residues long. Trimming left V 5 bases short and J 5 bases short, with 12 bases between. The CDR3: CASSPQPYYGYTF. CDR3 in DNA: TGTGCCAGCAGTCCACAGCCGTATTATGGCTACACCTTC.

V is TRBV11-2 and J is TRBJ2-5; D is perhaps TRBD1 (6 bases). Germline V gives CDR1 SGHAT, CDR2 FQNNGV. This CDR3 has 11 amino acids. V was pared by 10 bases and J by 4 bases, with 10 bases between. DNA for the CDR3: TGTGCCACTAAAGGGGGAGAGACCCAGTACTTC. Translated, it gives CATKGGETQYF.